These 9 T cell receptor beta chains share one sample of origin, sequenced in a study of T cell clonotyping in hematopoietic cell transplantation. Sample time point: recipient sample about 28 days before transplant, after cytoreduction. The method was immunoSEQ multiplex PCR; TCRdb's version includes in-frame clones alone and lacks a portion of them. Of 25,000 to 30,000 clones listed, approximately 81% are singletons. The input for sequencing was peripheral blood mononuclear cells, taken before stem cell transplant. These receptors were obtained from a man aged 40-49 years with acute myeloid leukemia. Some clones in this sample may be carry-over from other donors' samples.

V usage is TRBV6-1 and J usage is TRBJ2-2, with a possible D match to TRBD1 (6 bases). Germline values: CDR1 MNHNS, CDR2 SASEGT. The V and J ends lost 3 bases and 2 bases respectively, with 7 bases between them. The CDR3 has 14 residues. The CDR3 DNA reads TGTGCCAGCAGTGAGGACAGAAACACCGGGGAGCTGTTTTTT. Protein sequence: CASSEDRNTGELFF.

This sequence joins TRBV29-1 and TRBJ2-7; D perhaps matches TRBD1 (6 bases). Trimming left V 1 base short and J 1 base short, with 14 bases between. The CDR3 length is 15 residues. The germline gives CDR1 SQVTM, CDR2 ANQGSEA. CDR3 protein: CSVEGVGGKSYEQYF. The CDR3 bases are TGCAGCGTTGAAGGGGTAGGGGGTAAGTCCTACGAGCAGTACTTC.

The chain recombines TRBV7-3 with TRBJ2-7; TRBD1 aligns across 7 bases. The CDR3 loop spans 13 amino acids. Per germline, CDR1 SGHTA and CDR2 FQGTGA. The ends lost 6 bases at V and 6 bases at J; junction bases unmatched: 8. The chain's CDR3 is CASSSDRFGEQYF. In nucleotides, the CDR3 is TGTGCCAGCAGTTCGGACAGGTTTGGCGAGCAGTACTTC.

The J gene is TRBJ1-2, the V gene TRBV7-9; D gene ambiguous. Germline-derived CDR1 and CDR2 are SEHNR and FQNEAQ (reference sequence). The CDR3 consists of 15 residues. V was trimmed by 6 bases and J by 3 bases, leaving 17 bases between them. CDR3 DNA: TGTGCCAGCAGTGGTGTCGGCAAGCTTGACTATGGCTACACCTTC. It yields the protein CASSGVGKLDYGYTF.

The chain carries TRBV11-3 and TRBJ2-7; 8 bases are a match to TRBD1. V lost 5 bases, J lost 6 bases, and 6 bases stayed unmatched. CDR1 is SGHNT, CDR2 YENEEA, per germline. This CDR3 contains 13 residues. The chain's CDR3 is CASSTGQGGEQYF. The CDR3 coding sequence is TGTGCCAGCAGCACAGGACAGGGAGGCGAGCAGTACTTC. The variable domain in full, completed from reference TRBV11-3 and TRBJ2-7, reads EAGVVQSPRYKIIEKKQPVAFWCNPISGHNTLYWYLQNLGQGPELLIRYENEEAVDDSQLPKDRFSAERLKGVDSTLKIQPAELGDSAVYLCASSTGQGGEQYFGPGTRLTVT.

J is TRBJ2-2 and V is TRBV10-3; D is possibly TRBD2 (7 bases). Germline V gene lookup returns CDR1 ENHRY and CDR2 SYGVKD. Trimming removed 3 bases at V and 0 bases at J, with 11 bases between. The CDR3 has 16 amino acids. The CDR3 sequence is CAISEGGTTNTGELFF. The CDR3 nucleotides read TGTGCCATCAGTGAAGGGGGGACTACGAACACCGGGGAGCTGTTTTTT.

The rearrangement joins TRBV6-5 to TRBJ2-5, with TRBD2 matching 12 bases. With 7 bases clipped from V and 4 bases from J, the junction kept 7 bases outside the gene matches. The CDR3 contains 15 residues. In germline, CDR1 is MNHEY, CDR2 SVGAGI. Here the CDR3 DNA reads TGTGCCAGCAACCCTAGCGGGGGGGTAGGAGAGACCCAGTACTTC. Protein sequence: CASNPSGGVGETQYF.

This clone was picked up a small number of times. J is TRBJ1-2 and V is TRBV27; D is possibly TRBD1 (5 bases). V was pared by 0 bases and J by 8 bases, with 10 bases between. CDR1 and CDR2 (germline): MNHEY, SMNVEV (reference sequence). This CDR3 comprises 13 residues. The CDR3, as DNA: TGTGCCAGCAGTTTATCAGGGGTATCCGGCTACACCTTC. This translates into CASSLSGVSGYTF.

The CDR3 loop reads CASTVDDRGGYGYTF. Here the CDR3 DNA reads TGTGCCAGCACCGTGGATGACAGGGGTGGCTATGGCTACACCTTC. This chain uses TRBV28 with TRBJ1-2; 8 nucleotides agree with TRBD1. The J segment lost 4 bases and the V segment lost 7 bases, leaving 11 bases of the junction unmatched. CDR1 is MDHEN, CDR2 SYDVKM, per germline. The CDR3 runs to 15 residues.